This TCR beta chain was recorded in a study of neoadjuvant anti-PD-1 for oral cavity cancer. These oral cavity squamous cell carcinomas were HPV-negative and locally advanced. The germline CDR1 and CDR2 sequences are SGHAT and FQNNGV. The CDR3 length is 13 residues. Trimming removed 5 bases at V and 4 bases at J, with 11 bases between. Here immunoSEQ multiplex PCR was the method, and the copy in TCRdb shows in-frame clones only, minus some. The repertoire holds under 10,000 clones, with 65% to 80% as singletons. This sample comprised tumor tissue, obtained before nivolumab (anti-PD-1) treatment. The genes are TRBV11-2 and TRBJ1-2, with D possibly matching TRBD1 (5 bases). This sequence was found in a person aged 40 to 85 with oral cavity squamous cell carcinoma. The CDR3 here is CASSPGRIYGYTF. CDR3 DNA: TGTGCCAGCAGCCCGGGGCGGATCTATGGCTACACCTTC.